The 12 T cell receptor beta chains below were found in one sample sequenced in a study of cytomegalovirus exposure and HLA in healthy donors. PCR was performed using 60 Vbeta and 13 Jbeta primers. Produced via immunoSEQ multiplex PCR; TCRdb's table is partial and in-frame only. The repertoire holds about 160,000 clones, with roughly 80% as singletons. Sequencing used PBMCs. The receptors originated from a man aged 50 or older in good health and CMV-seropositive.

As to this clone: Different DNA sequences within this sample yield the same CDR3. The V and J genes are TRBV5-1 and TRBJ2-2, with TRBD1 matching over 9 bases. With 3 bases clipped from V and 4 bases from J, the junction kept 4 bases outside the gene matches. Germline assignment: CDR1 SGHRS and CDR2 YFSETQ. There are 15 residues in the CDR3. In nucleotides, the CDR3 is TGCGCCAGCAGCTCGGACAGGGGTTTCACCGGGGAGCTGTTTTTT. Its translation: CASSSDRGFTGELFF.

This clone was seen more than once but under ten times. The chain recombines TRBV9 with TRBJ2-7; 9 bases line up with TRBD2. CDR1 and CDR2 (germline): SGDLS, YYNGEE. The CDR3 is made up of 15 amino acids. The V segment lost 0 bases and the J segment 5 bases; nucleotides outside the gene matches: 6. The DNA for the CDR3 is TGTGCCAGCAGCGTAGGGCTAGCGGGGACACACGAGCAGTACTTC. The encoded protein is CASSVGLAGTHEQYF.

The rearrangement joins TRBV28 to TRBJ2-1; TRBD2 is a possible D gene (7 bases). V was shortened by 7 bases and J by 0 bases, with 19 bases between the two germline ends. The CDR3 spans 17 residues. Germline V gene sequence: CDR1 MDHEN, CDR2 SYDVKM. The CDR3 protein is CASITSGGQSSYNEQFF. The CDR3 DNA reads as TGTGCCAGCATCACCTCCGGGGGGCAGAGCTCCTACAATGAGCAGTTCTTC.

The V gene is TRBV4-1, the J gene TRBJ2-7; D unclear. The V gene's germline CDR1 is MGHRA and CDR2 YSYEKL. The ends were cut back, 0 bases at V and 4 bases at J, with 7 bases in the middle. The CDR3 is made up of 13 amino acids. The CDR3 region is CASSQEVQYEQYF. The DNA for the CDR3 is TGCGCCAGCAGCCAAGAGGTCCAGTACGAGCAGTACTTC.

V is TRBV9 and J is TRBJ1-3; D not resolved. The germline CDR1 and CDR2 sequences are SGDLS and YYNGEE. Trimming removed 3 bases from V and 0 bases from J, with 4 bases in between. The CDR3 contains 13 residues. The CDR3 is CASSAHSGNTIYF. In DNA, the CDR3 is TGTGCCAGCAGCGCCCACTCTGGAAACACCATATATTTT.

V is TRBV7-3 and J is TRBJ2-1; 9 bases line up with TRBD2. CDR1 SGHTA and CDR2 FQGTGA come from the germline V gene. V trimming: 2 bases; J trimming: 0 bases; junction bases outside the gene matches: 5. The CDR3 has 17 amino acids. The CDR3 here is CASSLRGGGSSYNEQFF. CDR3 DNA sequence: TGTGCCAGCAGCTTACGCGGGGGGGGGAGCTCCTACAATGAGCAGTTCTTC.

CDR3: CASSSFPASQGGYTF. DNA for the CDR3: TGTGCCAGCAGTTCCTTCCCGGCTTCCCAGGGAGGCTACACCTTC. The chain is built from TRBV28 and TRBJ1-2, with D perhaps TRBD1 (5 bases). The CDR3 totals 15 residues. Trimming left V 4 bases short and J 8 bases short, with 20 bases between. Germline-derived CDR1 and CDR2 are MDHEN and SYDVKM.

The chain employs TRBV20-1 and TRBJ1-1, with a possible D match to TRBD1 (6 bases). In germline, CDR1 is DFQATT, CDR2 SNEGSKA (reference sequence). This CDR3 is built from 11 residues. The chain's CDR3 is CRGEGGAEAFF. In DNA, the CDR3 is TGCCGGGGGGAGGGGGGCGCTGAAGCTTTCTTT.

The chain combines TRBV5-1 with TRBJ1-2; 7 bases align to TRBD1. V shed 4 bases and J 4 bases; nucleotides not matched to a gene: 7. This CDR3 region has 14 residues. CDR1 and CDR2 (germline): SGHRS, YFSETQ. CDR3 bases: TGCGCCAGCAGCCCTCTACAGGGGCCCTATGGCTACACCTTC. This gives the protein CASSPLQGPYGYTF.

This clone occurred a few times. The chain joins TRBV18 to TRBJ1-2; D is uncertain. The CDR3 is 14 residues long. V was cut by 3 bases and J by 13 bases, with 21 bases left in between. CDR1 is KGHSH and CDR2 is LQKENI in the germline V gene. The CDR3 sequence is CASSPRTEEDYVTF. In nucleotides, the CDR3 is TGTGCCAGCTCACCGCGGACGGAGGAGGATTACGTCACCTTC.

The gene calls are TRBV27 and TRBJ2-1, with TRBD1 matching 10 bases. Germline V gives CDR1 MNHEY, CDR2 SMNVEV (reference sequence). The CDR3 spans 15 residues. J lost 7 bases, V lost 4 bases, and 7 bases had no gene match. CDR3 DNA: TGTGCCAGCAGTTATAGGGACAGGGGAAGGAATGAGCAGTTCTTC. This translates into CASSYRDRGRNEQFF.

The chain is built from TRBV9 and TRBJ2-5; 8 bases map to TRBD1. Germline V CDR1 and CDR2: SGDLS, YYNGEE. The CDR3 loop spans 14 amino acids. The ends lost 0 bases at V and 5 bases at J; junction bases unmatched: 3. The CDR3 DNA is TGTGCCAGCAGCGTAGCCAGGGGGCGCGAGACCCAGTACTTC. It yields the protein CASSVARGRETQYF.